Presented here are 32 T cell receptor beta chains from one specimen sequenced in a study of breast tumors, draining lymph nodes, adjacent tissues. Breast cancer patients provided tissue from their axillary draining lymph nodes. TCRdb fed the multiplex PCR reads into MiXCR, producing one record per CDR3 protein. The sample holds under 150,000 distinct CDR3 sequences, 20% to 25% seen once. Sequenced input: axillary lymph node tissue. Receptors originate from a female donor with breast cancer. Some clones in this sample may be carry-over from other donors' samples.

V usage is TRBV5-4 and J usage is TRBJ1-5, with D perhaps matching TRBD1 (5 bases). Deletions cut 4 bases from V and 8 bases from J, with 13 bases between. CDR1 SGHNT and CDR2 YYREEE come from the germline V gene (reference sequence). The CDR3 sequence is 13 residues long. The CDR3 nucleotides are TGTGCCAGCAGCCCTCGGGGGAGTGAGCCCCAGCATTTT. Translated: CASSPRGSEPQHF. Drawing the rest from reference TRBV5-4 and TRBJ1-5, the complete variable domain is ETGVTQSPTHLIKTRGQQVTLRCSSQSGHNTVSWYQQALGQGPQFIFQYYREEENGRGNFPPRFSGLQFPNYSSELNVNALELDDSALYLCASSPRGSEPQHFGDGTRLSIL.

Ten or more counts support this clonotype. The genes are TRBV19 and TRBJ1-5; 7 nucleotides align to TRBD1. The length of the CDR3 is 14 residues. J lost 4 bases, V lost 5 bases, and 5 bases had no gene match. The germline V gene has CDR1 LNHDA and CDR2 SQIVND (reference sequence). CDR3 loop: CASSHRGGNQPQHF. CDR3 bases: TGTGCCAGTAGTCACAGGGGTGGTAATCAGCCCCAGCATTTT.

Worth noting for this clonotype: With a much larger clone just one base away, this may be a read error. This chain links TRBV5-4 with TRBJ2-7; perhaps TRBD1 as D (5 bases). V lost 4 bases and J lost 5, with 13 bases in between. The CDR3 is made up of 13 amino acids. Germline CDR1 is SGHNT and CDR2 is YYREEE (reference sequence). Here the CDR3 DNA reads TGTGCCAGCAGCGAAGGCAGGGTCGACGAGCAGTACTTC. As protein: CASSEGRVDEQYF.

V and J are TRBV9 and TRBJ1-1, with D perhaps matching TRBD1 (5 bases). Trimming removed 5 bases from V and 3 bases from J, with 11 bases in between. This CDR3 contains 13 residues. Germline V lookup: CDR1 SGDLS, CDR2 YYNGEE. The CDR3 sequence: CASRGTEYTEAFF. Written as DNA, the CDR3 is TGTGCCAGCAGAGGGACTGAATACACTGAAGCTTTCTTT.

This clonotype was seen many times. CDR3 bases: TGTGCCAGCAGCCCAAGGTTCACCATATATTTT. This codes for CASSPRFTIYF. This sequence joins TRBV7-2 and TRBJ1-3; D gene ambiguous. The CDR3 contains 11 residues. Germline loops: CDR1 SGHTA, CDR2 FQGNSA. The germline V and J ends were trimmed by 5 bases and 9 bases, with 8 bases remaining between them. Full variable domain (remainder filled in from reference TRBV7-2 and TRBJ1-3): GAGVSQSPSNKVTEKGKDVELRCDPISGHTALYWYRQSLGQGLEFLIYFQGNSAPDKSGLPSDRFSAERTGGSVSTLTIQRTQQEDSAVYLCASSPRFTIYFGEGSWLTVV.

At least ten counts were recorded for this clonotype. This chain joins TRBV6-6 and TRBJ1-4; D might be TRBD1 (5 bases). Trimming stripped 6 bases from V and 5 bases from J, with 16 bases between. The CDR3 is made up of 15 amino acids. Per the germline V gene, CDR1 is MNHNY and CDR2 is SVGAGI (reference sequence). CDR3 in DNA: TGTGCCAGCAGCCCCCGGAGGCAGGGAAATGAAAAACTGTTTTTT. Translated: CASSPRRQGNEKLFF.

As concerns this clonotype: A read error may explain this, as a much larger clone is one base away. J is TRBJ2-2 and V is TRBV20-1; 7 bases align to TRBD2. Germline-derived CDR1 and CDR2 are DFQATT and SNEGSKA (reference sequence). The CDR3 spans 15 residues. CDR3 loop: CSAPGLVGNIGELFF. In DNA, the CDR3 is TGCAGTGCCCCCGGACTAGTCGGGAACATCGGGGAGCTGTTTTTT.

As to this clonotype: An end of the junction does not agree with germline; a read error may underlie this. The chain's CDR3 is CASGLAGGGKQYF. Here the CDR3 DNA reads TGCGCCAGCGGCTTAGCGGGAGGGGGCAAGCAGTACTTC. The rearrangement joins TRBV5-1 to TRBJ2-7, with TRBD2 matching over 11 bases. Germline V gene lookup returns CDR1 SGHRS and CDR2 YFSETQ. The CDR3 contains 13 residues.

The chain carries TRBV5-1 and TRBJ2-3, with D possibly TRBD2 on 6 matching bases. Germline CDR1 and CDR2: SGHRS and YFSETQ. Trimming stripped 0 bases from V and 0 bases from J, with 14 bases between. The CDR3 loop spans 17 amino acids. The CDR3 DNA reads TGCGCCAGCAGCTTGGGGCGGGACTTCTCTAGCACAGATACGCAGTATTTT. It encodes CASSLGRDFSSTDTQYF.

This clonotype was detected many times. This sequence joins TRBV20-1 and TRBJ1-5; weak D call: TRBD1 (5 bases). This CDR3 contains 13 residues. The V end was cut by 3 bases, the J end by 2 bases, with 8 bases between. Germline CDR1 reads DFQATT; CDR2 reads SNEGSKA (reference sequence). In DNA, the CDR3 is TGCAGTGCTAGGCTAGGGGGCAATCAGCCCCAGCATTTT. Amino acid sequence: CSARLGGNQPQHF.

This clonotype was counted at least ten times. The rearrangement uses TRBV5-1 and TRBJ2-1; 7 bases fit TRBD1. The length of the CDR3 is 14 residues. Trimming removed 0 bases from V and 4 bases from J; junction bases left unmatched: 1. The germline V gene has CDR1 SGHRS and CDR2 YFSETQ. The CDR3 DNA follows: TGCGCCAGCAGCTTGGGACAGGGATACAATGAGCAGTTCTTC. Its translation is CASSLGQGYNEQFF.

V gene TRBV28 combines with J gene TRBJ2-1; TRBD2 matches 12 bases. Losses at the gene ends were 6 bases for V and 4 bases for J; bases not matched to a gene: 7. Germline V gives CDR1 MDHEN, CDR2 SYDVKM. The CDR3 has 16 amino acids. As DNA, the CDR3 is TGTGCCAGCAGCCTAGAGACTAGCGGGGGTTACAATGAGCAGTTCTTC. Amino acid sequence: CASSLETSGGYNEQFF. Combining the CDR3 with reference TRBV28 and TRBJ2-1 gives the whole variable domain DVKVTQSSRYLVKRTGEKVFLECVQDMDHENMFWYRQDPGLGLRLIYFSYDVKMKEKGDIPEGYSVSREKKERFSLILESASTNQTSMYLCASSLETSGGYNEQFFGPGTRLTVL.

This clonotype showed up many times. The chain employs TRBV7-8 and TRBJ2-1; D possibly corresponds to TRBD2 (6 bases). The germline V gene has CDR1 SGHVS and CDR2 FQNEAQ. V was shortened by 1 base and J by 0 bases, with 10 bases between the two germline ends. The CDR3 totals 16 residues. The CDR3 is CASSLGGVSSYNEQFF. The CDR3 DNA reads as TGTGCCAGCAGCTTAGGCGGGGTAAGCTCCTACAATGAGCAGTTCTTC.

There are many counts of this clonotype. The chain combines TRBV7-9 with TRBJ2-1; 14 bases line up with TRBD2. Germline loops: CDR1 SEHNR, CDR2 FQNEAQ (reference sequence). With V trimmed by 3 bases and J by 1 base, 11 bases remained unmatched. This CDR3 has 20 amino acids. This CDR3 is CASSFMGLAGDMRSYNEQFF. CDR3 in DNA: TGTGCCAGCAGCTTCATGGGACTAGCGGGAGATATGAGGTCCTACAATGAGCAGTTCTTC. Full variable domain (missing parts from reference TRBV7-9 and TRBJ2-1): DTGVSQNPRHKITKRGQNVTFRCDPISEHNRLYWYRQTLGQGPEFLTYFQNEAQLEKSRLLSDRFSAERPKGSFSTLEIQRTEQGDSAMYLCASSFMGLAGDMRSYNEQFFGPGTRLTVL.

Comment on this clonotype: This could be a read error, since a much larger clone is one nucleotide away. This chain joins TRBV13 and TRBJ2-1, with a possible D match to TRBD2 (6 bases). Germline lookup yields CDR1 PRHDT and CDR2 FYEKMQ (reference sequence). The CDR3 sequence is 15 residues long. This chain's CDR3 is CASSLGRAGIDEQLF. CDR3 nucleotides: TGTGCCAGCAGCTTAGGCAGGGCGGGAATCGATGAGCAGCTCTTC.

In this sample, this clonotype turned up many times. This chain links TRBV5-5 with TRBJ2-7, with D possibly TRBD1 on 5 matching bases. V lost 0 bases, J lost 5 bases, and 9 bases lay in between. The CDR3 has 13 residues. From germline, CDR1 is SGHKS and CDR2 YYEKEE (reference sequence). DNA for the CDR3: TGTGCCAGCAGCTTGGGACAGTCCAACGAGCAGTACTTC. This translates into CASSLGQSNEQYF.

This clonotype has a count of ten or more. The chain carries TRBV19 and TRBJ2-7, with 13 bases identical to TRBD2. CDR3 length equals 16 residues. V lost 5 bases and J lost 0; bases outside the gene matches: 4. From germline, CDR1 is LNHDA and CDR2 SQIVND (reference sequence). The CDR3 reads CASSPGTSGDSYEQYF. The CDR3 region has the DNA TGTGCCAGTAGTCCTGGGACTAGCGGGGACTCCTACGAGCAGTACTTC.

This clonotype occurred many times. The chain couples TRBV2 to TRBJ1-6, with D unresolved. There are 14 residues in the CDR3. Germline CDR1 reads SNHLY; CDR2 reads FYNNEI. Trimming took 1 base from V and 6 from J, leaving 7 bases between them. The CDR3 DNA follows: TGTGCCAGCAGTGAAGAATTGGCTAATTCACCCCTCCACTTT. Translated, it gives CASSEELANSPLHF.

This clonotype showed up many times. The DNA of the CDR3 is TGTGCCATCAGTGATCCCCACGGACAGGAGACTTACAATGAGCAGTTCTTC. Translation gives CAISDPHGQETYNEQFF. This rearrangement joins TRBV10-3 to TRBJ2-1; 7 bases match TRBD1. V shed 3 bases and J 4 bases; nucleotides not matched to a gene: 12. Per germline, CDR1 ENHRY and CDR2 SYGVKD. The CDR3 is made up of 17 amino acids.

This clonotype was recorded many times. V and J are TRBV10-1 and TRBJ2-2; tentative D call: TRBD1 (6 bases). Germline CDR1 WNHNN, CDR2 SYGVQD (reference sequence). There are 12 residues in the CDR3. Trimming cost V 11 bases and J 6 bases, with 13 bases left between them. This CDR3 is CARKDSPGELFF. Here the CDR3 DNA reads TGCGCCCGCAAGGACAGCCCCGGGGAGCTGTTTTTT.

This clonotype was picked up many times. The chain couples TRBV27 to TRBJ2-7; 9 positions match TRBD1. This CDR3 spans 15 amino acids. In germline, CDR1 is MNHEY, CDR2 SMNVEV (reference sequence). V was clipped by 1 base and J by 4 bases; unmatched bases: 5. DNA for the CDR3: TGTGCCAGCAGTTTATGGGGGACAGGGATTTACGAGCAGTACTTC. It encodes CASSLWGTGIYEQYF.

CDR3 bases: TGTGCCAGCAGTCGGGGGGACAGTGGGGAAAAACTGTTTTTT. It codes for CASSRGDSGEKLFF. The chain carries TRBV28 and TRBJ1-4; 7 bases line up with TRBD1. The CDR3 length is 14 residues. Germline V gene data show CDR1 as MDHEN and CDR2 as SYDVKM. The trim removed 5 bases at V and 8 bases at J, leaving 8 bases unmatched. Full variable domain (missing parts from reference TRBV28 and TRBJ1-4): DVKVTQSSRYLVKRTGEKVFLECVQDMDHENMFWYRQDPGLGLRLIYFSYDVKMKEKGDIPEGYSVSREKKERFSLILESASTNQTSMYLCASSRGDSGEKLFFGSGTQLSVL.

This clonotype has at least ten counts. The V call is TRBV30, the J call TRBJ2-1; D perhaps matches TRBD1 (6 bases). The germline V gene has CDR1 GTSNPN and CDR2 SVGIG (reference sequence). The CDR3 consists of 20 residues. V lost 1 base, J lost 0 bases, and 25 bases lay in between. The CDR3 nucleotides are TGTGCCTGGAGTGGGGCTCAGCCCTGGACAGCACCGAGCTCCTACAATGAGCAGTTCTTC. It is translated as CAWSGAQPWTAPSSYNEQFF. The complete variable domain, with remaining parts taken from reference TRBV30 and TRBJ2-1, reads SQTIHQWPATLVQPVGSPLSLECTVEGTSNPNLYWYRQAAGRGLQLLFYSVGIGQISSEVPQNLSASRPQDRQFILSSKKLLLSDSGFYLCAWSGAQPWTAPSSYNEQFFGPGTRLTVL.

V is TRBV20-1 and J is TRBJ2-1; 12 nucleotides align to TRBD1. Per the germline V gene, CDR1 is DFQATT and CDR2 is SNEGSKA (reference sequence). J gave up 9 bases and V 3 bases, and 9 bases lay outside the gene matches. The CDR3 totals 15 residues. The CDR3 nucleotides read TGCAGTGCTAGTATGGCCGGGACAGGGGGCCGTGAGCAGTTCTTC. Protein product: CSASMAGTGGREQFF.

Ten or more counts support this clonotype. V usage is TRBV29-1 and J usage is TRBJ2-7; weak D call: TRBD1 (5 bases). V shed 6 bases and J shed 3 bases, with 12 bases lying between them. The CDR3 runs 12 residues. Germline V CDR1 and CDR2: SQVTM, ANQGSEA. CDR3 sequence: CSVSDNGYEQYF. In DNA form, the CDR3 reads TGCAGCGTATCGGACAACGGCTACGAGCAGTACTTC.

CDR3 region: CACFEAGQGNEQYF. The CDR3 DNA follows: TGTGCCTGTTTCGAAGCGGGACAGGGAAACGAGCAGTACTTC. This sequence joins TRBV30 and TRBJ2-7, with 9 bases fitting TRBD1. CDR3 length: 14 amino acids. V was clipped by 6 bases and J by 5 bases; unmatched bases: 11. In germline, CDR1 is GTSNPN, CDR2 SVGIG (reference sequence).

Points on this clonotype: A read error may be the cause here, since a much bigger clone is one base away. The J gene is TRBJ1-2, the V gene TRBV18; D not resolved. Germline CDR1 is KGHSH and CDR2 is LQKENI. The CDR3 runs to 15 residues. V lost 0 bases to trimming and J lost 5 bases, with 13 bases between them. CDR3 protein: CASSPPILPGYGYTF. CDR3 nucleotides: TGTGCCAGCTCACCACCGATTCTGCCGGGGTATGGCTACACCTTC.

V is TRBV12-3 or TRBV12-4 and J is TRBJ1-2, with TRBD1 matching 7 bases. V was clipped by 6 bases and J by 6 bases; unmatched bases: 7. This CDR3 spans 13 amino acids. CDR3 amino acids: CASSPGQVDGYTF. CDR3 bases: TGTGCCAGCAGCCCTGGACAGGTCGATGGCTACACCTTC.

This clonotype was detected many times. This chain uses TRBV6-1 with TRBJ2-7, with TRBD2 matching 9 bases. Germline CDR1 is MNHNS and CDR2 is SASEGT. Trimming cost V 4 bases and J 8 bases; bases outside gene matches: 12. The CDR3 is 15 residues long. CDR3 sequence reads: CASSAPGTSPSQQYF. CDR3 DNA sequence: TGTGCCAGCAGTGCCCCCGGGACTAGCCCGTCACAGCAGTACTTC.

This clonotype came up many times. The V gene is TRBV6-1, the J gene TRBJ1-2; D unclear. Germline assignment: CDR1 MNHNS and CDR2 SASEGT. V was trimmed by 3 bases and J by 7 bases, leaving 12 bases between them. CDR3 length: 13 amino acids. The CDR3 bases are TGTGCCAGCAGTGAGTTAGGTGAGAGTGGCTACACCTTC. Its translation is CASSELGESGYTF.

The rearrangement uses TRBV6-2 or TRBV6-3 and TRBJ2-1; TRBD2 agrees at 7 bases. V was clipped by 6 bases and J by 4 bases; unmatched bases: 9. This CDR3 spans 15 amino acids. CDR1 MNHEY and CDR2 SVGEGT come from the germline V gene. CDR3 amino acids: CASREGPAGYNEQFF. DNA of the CDR3: TGTGCCAGCAGGGAGGGACCAGCGGGGTACAATGAGCAGTTCTTC.

This clonotype came up many times. The chain carries TRBV12-3 or TRBV12-4 and TRBJ1-2; D unclear. The CDR3 has 14 amino acids. The ends were cut back, 6 bases at V and 3 bases at J, with 14 bases in the middle. The CDR3 loop reads CASSPLPPDYGYTF. The CDR3 bases are TGTGCCAGCAGCCCCTTACCCCCGGACTATGGCTACACCTTC.